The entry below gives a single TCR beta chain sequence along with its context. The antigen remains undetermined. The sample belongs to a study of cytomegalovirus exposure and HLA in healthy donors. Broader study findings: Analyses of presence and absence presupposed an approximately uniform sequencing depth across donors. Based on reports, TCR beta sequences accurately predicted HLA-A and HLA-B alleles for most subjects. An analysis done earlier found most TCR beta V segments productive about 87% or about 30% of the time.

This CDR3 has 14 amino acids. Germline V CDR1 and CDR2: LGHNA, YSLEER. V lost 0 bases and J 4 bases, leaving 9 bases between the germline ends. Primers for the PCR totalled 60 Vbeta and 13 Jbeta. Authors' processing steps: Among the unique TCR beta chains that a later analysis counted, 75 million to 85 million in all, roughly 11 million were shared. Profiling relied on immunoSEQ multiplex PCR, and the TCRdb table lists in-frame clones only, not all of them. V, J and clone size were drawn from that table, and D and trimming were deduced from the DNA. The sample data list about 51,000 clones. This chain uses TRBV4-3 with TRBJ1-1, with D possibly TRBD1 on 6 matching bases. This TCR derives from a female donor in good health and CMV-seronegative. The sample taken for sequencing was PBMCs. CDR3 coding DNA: TGCGCCAGCAGCCAAGATAACAGGGTCACTGAAGCTTTCTTT. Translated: CASSQDNRVTEAFF.